This is a list of T cell receptor beta chains from one sample in a study of blood T cell repertoires in COVID-19. Libraries were prepared by immunoSEQ multiplex PCR; TCRdb keeps only in-frame clonotypes and omits some of them. This sample has around 94,000 clones; approximately 92% occur once, and the top ten carry about 4%. Input material: peripheral blood. The receptor source for this set is a man aged 18 to 35 with acute or convalescent COVID-19. Both conserved end residues are part of each CDR3. A D gene is named only where the DNA matches it firmly. The listing skips clone size in some rows; elsewhere it reads once, few, many or a size class.

size: -
V: TRBV5-1
J: TRBJ2-2
D: -
CDR3: CASSFPQGGRNTGELFF
DNA: TGCGCCAGCAGCTTTCCCCAGGGAGGCCGGAACACCGGGGAGCTGTTTTTT

size: -
V: TRBV7-9
J: TRBJ1-1
D: -
CDR3: CASSGVQGRGYDEAFF
DNA: TGTGCCAGCAGCGGAGTACAGGGCCGGGGATACGATGAAGCTTTCTTT

size: -
V: TRBV11-2
J: TRBJ1-4
D: -
CDR3: CASSLEGSREEKLFF
DNA: TGTGCCAGCAGCTTAGAGGGGTCTCGGGAAGAAAAACTGTTTTTT

size: -
V: TRBV18
J: TRBJ1-2
D: TRBD1
CDR3: CASSSDRGPGYGYTF
DNA: TGTGCCAGCTCATCGGACAGGGGGCCCGGGTATGGCTACACCTTC

size: once
V: TRBV21-1
J: TRBJ1-5
D: -
CDR3: CASSKRQGACNQPQHF
DNA: TGTGCCAGCAGCAAAAGACAGGGGGCATGCAATCAGCCCCAGCATTTT

size: -
V: TRBV6-6
J: TRBJ1-2
D: -
CDR3: CASRSGIANYGYTF
DNA: TGTGCCAGCAGATCAGGGATAGCTAACTATGGCTACACCTTC

size: -
V: TRBV7-9
J: TRBJ2-1
D: TRBD1
CDR3: CASSPDRAYNEQFF
DNA: TGTGCCAGCAGCCCCGACAGGGCCTACAATGAGCAGTTCTTC

size: -
V: TRBV3-1/TRBV3-2
J: TRBJ2-7
D: TRBD1
CDR3: CASSPGTGYYEQYF
DNA: TGTGCCAGCAGCCCTGGGACAGGGTACTACGAGCAGTACTTC

size: -
V: TRBV5-5
J: TRBJ2-5
D: TRBD1
CDR3: CASTPGDRGVVQETQYF
DNA: TGTGCCAGCACCCCTGGGGACAGGGGAGTTGTCCAAGAGACCCAGTACTTC

size: once
V: TRBV10-3
J: TRBJ2-1
D: -
CDR3: CAISGSDGSSYNEQFF
DNA: TGTGCCATCAGTGGATCGGACGGGAGCTCCTACAATGAGCAGTTCTTC

size: -
V: TRBV4-1
J: TRBJ2-7
D: -
CDR3: CASSQPFEAYEQYF
DNA: TGCGCCAGCAGCCAACCGTTTGAGGCCTACGAGCAGTACTTC

size: -
V: TRBV5-6
J: TRBJ2-5
D: TRBD1
CDR3: CASSAQMTGWEETQYF
DNA: TGTGCCAGCAGCGCTCAAATGACAGGGTGGGAAGAGACCCAGTACTTC

size: -
V: TRBV6-6
J: TRBJ2-7
D: TRBD1
CDR3: CASSRPGTGLSYEQYF
DNA: TGTGCCAGCAGCCGACCCGGGACAGGGCTCTCCTACGAGCAGTACTTC

size: -
V: TRBV29-1
J: TRBJ2-7
D: TRBD1
CDR3: CSAGQGASYEQYF
DNA: TGCAGCGCTGGACAGGGGGCGTCCTACGAGCAGTACTTC

size: -
V: TRBV25-1
J: TRBJ2-4
D: TRBD1
CDR3: CASTEGGQADKNIQYF
DNA: TGTGCCAGCACCGAGGGGGGACAGGCCGATAAAAACATTCAGTACTTC

size: -
V: TRBV4-1
J: TRBJ2-1
D: -
CDR3: CASSQDWERLSSYNEQFF
DNA: TGCGCCAGCAGCCAAGACTGGGAGCGGCTAAGCTCCTACAATGAGCAGTTCTTC

size: -
V: TRBV2
J: TRBJ1-6
D: -
CDR3: CASSLDRVNNSPLHF
DNA: TGTGCCAGCAGCCTGGACAGAGTTAATAATTCACCCCTCCACTTT

size: -
V: TRBV5-1
J: TRBJ2-5
D: -
CDR3: CASREQPGTSQETQYF
DNA: TGCGCCAGCAGAGAACAACCCGGGACATCCCAAGAGACCCAGTACTTC

size: -
V: TRBV4-1
J: TRBJ1-1
D: TRBD1
CDR3: CASSQTNPGQGSTEAFF
DNA: TGCGCCAGCAGCCAAACCAATCCGGGACAGGGGAGCACTGAAGCTTTCTTT

size: -
V: TRBV6-1
J: TRBJ1-2
D: TRBD1
CDR3: CASSEYRDRAPGYTF
DNA: TGTGCCAGCAGTGAATATAGGGACAGGGCGCCGGGCTACACCTTC

size: -
V: TRBV7-2
J: TRBJ1-2
D: -
CDR3: CASSLESQENYGYTF
DNA: TGTGCCAGCAGCTTAGAGTCACAGGAAAACTATGGCTACACCTTC

size: -
V: TRBV2
J: TRBJ2-7
D: TRBD1
CDR3: CASSLQGYEQYF
DNA: TGTGCCAGCAGTTTACAGGGGTACGAGCAGTACTTC

size: -
V: TRBV28
J: TRBJ1-2
D: -
CDR3: CASRLPSGESGYGYTF
DNA: TGTGCCAGCAGACTCCCCAGCGGGGAAAGCGGCTATGGCTACACCTTC

size: -
V: TRBV18
J: TRBJ2-5
D: -
CDR3: CASSPQRGGTETQYF
DNA: TGTGCCAGCTCACCACAAAGGGGGGGCACGGAGACCCAGTACTTC

size: -
V: TRBV19
J: TRBJ1-1
D: -
CDR3: CASSIDRGRNTEAFF
DNA: TGTGCCAGTAGTATAGATAGGGGCCGGAACACTGAAGCTTTCTTT

size: -
V: TRBV30
J: TRBJ1-1
D: -
CDR3: CAWNRDMNTEAFF
DNA: TGTGCCTGGAACCGAGACATGAACACTGAAGCTTTCTTT